This TCR beta chain was observed in a study of cytomegalovirus exposure and HLA in healthy donors. PCR employed 60 Vbeta and 13 Jbeta primers. Generated by immunoSEQ multiplex PCR, the TCRdb table keeps only in-frame clones and is missing some. The sample records fewer than 200,000 clones, about 82% being singletons. The CDR3 runs 16 residues. With 0 bases removed from V and 0 bases from J, the gap between germline ends came to 15 bases. CDR1 is GTSNPN, CDR2 SVGIG, per germline (reference sequence). This clonotype was obtained from a female donor in good health and CMV-seronegative. The sample comprised PBMCs. V and J are TRBV30 and TRBJ2-7; D ambiguous. The DNA of the CDR3 is TGTGCCTGGAGTGTACTCTCGTCTGGCGGCTCCTACGAGCAGTACTTC. This encodes CAWSVLSSGGSYEQYF. Full variable domain (missing parts from reference TRBV30 and TRBJ2-7): SQTIHQWPATLVQPVGSPLSLECTVEGTSNPNLYWYRQAAGRGLQLLFYSVGIGQISSEVPQNLSASRPQDRQFILSSKKLLLSDSGFYLCAWSVLSSGGSYEQYFGPGTRLTVT.